In this sample, the clone carrying this TCR beta chain turned up once. The ends lost 0 bases at V and 3 bases at J; junction bases unmatched: 13. CDR1 is KGHSH and CDR2 is LQKENI in the germline V gene. There are 18 residues in the CDR3. Profiling relied on immunoSEQ multiplex PCR, and the TCRdb table lists in-frame clones only, not all of them. The sample carries about 610,000 clones, roughly 90% recorded once. The entry originates in a study of shared T cell receptors in the human thymus. These sequences were also reported in another study, on human thymus T cells. That work states: The thymus was resected at corrective cardiac surgery.

The rearrangement uses TRBV18 and TRBJ1-2; 7 nucleotides match TRBD1. The sample consisted of thymocytes. The sequence was obtained from a boy in the first two years of life with a congenital heart defect. The CDR3 is CASSPPPGQPLEDYGYTF. The CDR3 region has the DNA TGTGCCAGCTCACCACCGCCGGGACAGCCTTTGGAGGACTATGGCTACACCTTC.